This T cell receptor (beta chain) was obtained from a study of CD8 T cells in Susac syndrome. Random hexamers were used to reverse transcribe the RNA input (about 0.5 to 1 ug). Multiplex PCR with immunoSEQ amplified the TCR beta CDR3 across 54 Vbeta and 13 Jbeta. Each CDR3 protein gets one entry after TCRdb re-called the immunoSEQ multiplex PCR reads with MiXCR. Of about 200,000 distinct CDR3 sequences in the sample, almost 96% are singletons; the top ten hold approximately 0.1%. Germline V gives CDR1 SNHLY, CDR2 FYNNEI. The V gene lost 3 bases and the J gene lost 8 bases, with 8 bases spanning the gap. The CDR3 has 13 residues. From blood CD8+ and CD4+ T cells, the TCR beta chain was sequenced. The multiple sclerosis controls were treatment-naive patients, and their relapsing-remitting disease was stable or active.

Sequencing was done on a sample of CD4+ T cells from PBMCs. The clonotype was recovered from a human donor with multiple sclerosis. The chain is built from TRBV2 and TRBJ1-6; no clear D. CDR3 nucleotide sequence: TGTGCCAGCAGTGAGCAGGCCGATTCACCCCTCCACTTT. Translated: CASSEQADSPLHF.